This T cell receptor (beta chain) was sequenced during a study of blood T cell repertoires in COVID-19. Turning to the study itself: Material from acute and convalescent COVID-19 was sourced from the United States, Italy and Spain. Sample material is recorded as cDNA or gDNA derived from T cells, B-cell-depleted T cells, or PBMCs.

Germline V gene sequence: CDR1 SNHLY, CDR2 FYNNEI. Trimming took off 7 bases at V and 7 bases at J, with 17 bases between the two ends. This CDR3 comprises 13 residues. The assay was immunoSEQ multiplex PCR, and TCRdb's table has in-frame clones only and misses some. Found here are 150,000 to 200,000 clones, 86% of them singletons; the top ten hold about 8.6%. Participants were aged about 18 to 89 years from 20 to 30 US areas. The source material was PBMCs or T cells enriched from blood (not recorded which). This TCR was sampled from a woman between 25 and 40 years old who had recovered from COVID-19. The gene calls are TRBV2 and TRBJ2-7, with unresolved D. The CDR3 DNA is TGTGCCAGCAACCCAGACAACCCACTGGAGCAGTACTTC. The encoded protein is CASNPDNPLEQYF.